The 20 T cell receptor beta chains given below trace back to one sample, sequenced in a study of T cell repertoires in cytomegalovirus infection. These receptors have no known antigen. TCRdb independently ran MiXCR on the reads; one entry per CDR3 protein. The table lists roughly 920,000 distinct CDR3 sequences, roughly 31% of them singletons. This specimen consisted of cultured CD8+ T cells from PBMCs, obtained from culture after CMV antigen stimulation. The receptors here all came from a human donor in good health (CMV status not recorded). Some clones in this sample may be carry-over from other donors' samples.

J is TRBJ1-1 and V is TRBV4-2, with D perhaps matching TRBD1 (5 bases). Germline CDR1 LGHNA, CDR2 YNFKEQ. CDR3 length: 15 residues. The germline V and J ends were trimmed by 2 bases and 0 bases, with 10 bases remaining between them. The CDR3 nucleotides are TGTGCCAGCAGCCAAATACAGGACCTGAACACTGAAGCTTTCTTT. Amino acids: CASSQIQDLNTEAFF.

This clonotype occurred a few times. The rearrangement uses TRBV7-6 and TRBJ2-7, with TRBD1 identical over 7 bases. V was pared by 1 base and J by 4 bases, with 4 bases of the junction left unmatched. The CDR3 consists of 14 residues. From germline, CDR1 is SGHVS and CDR2 FNYEAQ. For the CDR3, the DNA is TGTGCCAGCAGCTTAGAAGGGGGCTGGTACGAGCAGTACTTC. This encodes CASSLEGGWYEQYF.

This clonotype has more than one count but fewer than ten. The chain recombines TRBV5-5 with TRBJ1-6; the D is unclear. This CDR3 is 14 amino acids long. Germline V gives CDR1 SGHKS, CDR2 YYEKEE (reference sequence). Trimming cost V 6 bases and J 6 bases, with 13 bases left between them. CDR3 sequence: CASIAPGGNSPLHF. Here the CDR3 DNA reads TGTGCCAGCATTGCCCCGGGTGGTAATTCACCCCTCCACTTT.

The rearrangement links TRBV7-9 to TRBJ1-1; D gene uncertain. The CDR3 consists of 13 residues. V was pared by 6 bases and J by 3 bases, with 11 bases between. Germline assignment: CDR1 SEHNR and CDR2 FQNEAQ (reference sequence). For the CDR3, the DNA is TGTGCCAGCAGTTACGACACCGACACTGAAGCTTTCTTT. Protein product: CASSYDTDTEAFF.

This clonotype was counted a few times. CDR3 region: CATSGQGNTGELFF. The CDR3 DNA follows: TGTGCCACCTCTGGACAGGGTAACACCGGGGAGCTGTTTTTT. This chain joins TRBV24-1 and TRBJ2-2; TRBD1 matches 8 bases. The CDR3 is 14 residues long. After removal of 9 bases from V and 2 bases from J, the junction contained 4 bases not matched to a gene. CDR1 KGHDR and CDR2 SFDVKD come from the germline V gene.

This clonotype was found a few times. The chain carries TRBV12-3 or TRBV12-4 and TRBJ1-1, with D possibly TRBD1 on 6 matching bases. The CDR3 covers 16 residues. V was shortened by 6 bases and J by 3 bases, with 20 bases between the two germline ends. The CDR3, as DNA: TGTGCCAGCAGCCACGGACAGAATCCCGGGGACACTGAAGCTTTCTTT. It translates to CASSHGQNPGDTEAFF.

This clonotype was recorded many times. This sequence joins TRBV7-9 and TRBJ2-7, with TRBD2 matching over 10 bases. Losses at the gene ends were 2 bases for V and 3 bases for J; bases not matched to a gene: 7. CDR1 is SEHNR, CDR2 FQNEAQ, per germline (reference sequence). This CDR3 is 16 amino acids long. DNA of the CDR3: TGTGCCAGCAGCTTAAAGGCTAGCGGGGGCATCTACGAGCAGTACTTC. It specifies CASSLKASGGIYEQYF.

The chain couples TRBV5-8 to TRBJ2-6; D is undetermined. V shed 3 bases and J shed 4 bases, with 14 bases lying between them. The germline CDR1 and CDR2 sequences are SGHTS and YDEGEE. The CDR3 runs to 16 residues. CDR3 sequence (DNA): TGTGCCAGCAGCTCCCCGGACGGTTGGGGGGCCAACGTCCTGACTTTC. Protein product: CASSSPDGWGANVLTF.

A note on this clonotype: A junction boundary mismatches the germline segment, possibly from a read error. This chain connects TRBV7-8 to TRBJ2-1; either TRBD1 or TRBD2 may fit D (7 bases each). The CDR3 has 17 amino acids. Germline V CDR1 and CDR2: SGHVS, FQNEAQ. The CDR3 region has the DNA TGTGCCAGCAACTTAGCCCAGGGAGGGGGCGGCTACAATGAGCAGTTCTTC. Amino acids: CASNLAQGGGGYNEQFF.

About this clonotype: A much more abundant neighbour one base away suggests this may be a read error. This sequence joins TRBV7-6 and TRBJ2-7; D unresolved. The CDR3 sequence is 13 residues long. Germline lookup yields CDR1 SGHVS and CDR2 FNYEAQ. The CDR3 sequence is CASRLGETGEQYF. CDR3 DNA: TGTGCCAGCAGATTAGGTGAGACCGGCGAGCAGTACTTC.

This chain links TRBV28 with TRBJ2-5; the D gene could be TRBD1 or TRBD2 (5 bases each). Trimming took off 4 bases at V and 0 bases at J, with 18 bases between the two ends. CDR3 length: 17 amino acids. Germline V gene sequence: CDR1 MDHEN, CDR2 SYDVKM. The CDR3: CASSSLARDPYQETQYF. The DNA for the CDR3 is TGTGCCAGCAGTTCCCTTGCCAGGGACCCGTACCAAGAGACCCAGTACTTC.

The chain couples TRBV3-1 to TRBJ2-5, with D hard to call. The CDR3 covers 14 residues. CDR1 and CDR2 (germline): LGHDT, YNNKEL (reference sequence). The ends were cut back, 3 bases at V and 5 bases at J, with 13 bases in the middle. The CDR3 DNA reads as TGTGCCAGCAGCCAGTCGGCGGACGGGGAGACCCAGTACTTC. The encoded protein is CASSQSADGETQYF.

This clonotype was recorded at least ten times. The genes are TRBV7-8 and TRBJ2-7, with D possibly TRBD2 on 6 matching bases. This CDR3 region has 16 residues. Trimming removed 3 bases at V and 0 bases at J, with 15 bases between. CDR1 is SGHVS and CDR2 is FQNEAQ in the germline V gene. Here the CDR3 DNA reads TGTGCCAGCAGCTTTCCGGGCCCGGGGGACTCCTACGAGCAGTACTTC. Amino acids: CASSFPGPGDSYEQYF.

The rearrangement joins TRBV5-6 to TRBJ2-1; no definite D call. Germline V gene data show CDR1 as SGHDT and CDR2 as YYEEEE. The CDR3 is 15 residues long. Trimming took off 0 bases at V and 0 bases at J, with 7 bases between the two ends. The CDR3 nucleotides read TGTGCCAGCAGCTTGGGAACTACCTCCTACAATGAGCAGTTCTTC. It translates to CASSLGTTSYNEQFF.

In the case of this clonotype: Given a much more abundant clone one base away, this may be a read error. The chain recombines TRBV6-5 with TRBJ2-5; no firm D call. Looked up from germline, CDR1 is MNHEY and CDR2 is SVGAGI. The length of the CDR3 is 12 residues. As DNA, the CDR3 is TGTGCCAGCAGTTCCCCTTTGGAGACCCGGTACTTC. This translates into CASSSPLETRYF.

The rearrangement joins TRBV19 to TRBJ2-4; D tentatively fits TRBD1 or TRBD2 (5 bases each). This CDR3 comprises 14 residues. From germline, CDR1 is LNHDA and CDR2 SQIVND (reference sequence). V shed 5 bases and J shed 6 bases, with 14 bases lying between them. The CDR3 loop is CASSSGALGNIQYF. The CDR3 nucleotides read TGTGCCAGTAGTTCCGGGGCCCTGGGAAACATTCAGTACTTC. The full variable domain, its missing parts supplied by reference TRBV19 and TRBJ2-4, is DGGITQSPKYLFRKEGQNVTLSCEQNLNHDAMYWYRQDPGQGLRLIYYSQIVNDFQKGDIAEGYSVSREKKESFPLTVTSAQKNPTAFYLCASSSGALGNIQYFGAGTRLSVL.

The rearrangement joins TRBV4-1 to TRBJ1-2; no firm D call. In germline, CDR1 is MGHRA, CDR2 YSYEKL. This CDR3 region has 15 residues. Trimming stripped 0 bases from V and 1 base from J, with 9 bases between. For the CDR3, the DNA is TGCGCCAGCAGCCAAGATCGCGAGTTTAACTATGGCTACACCTTC. Its translation is CASSQDREFNYGYTF.

The chain is built from TRBV10-2 and TRBJ2-1; D not resolved. Trimming pared 0 bases from V and 3 bases from J, leaving 6 bases between. Germline V gene data show CDR1 as WSHSY and CDR2 as SAAADI. The CDR3 extends over 14 amino acids. This CDR3 is CASSESMGYNEQFF. In DNA form, the CDR3 reads TGCGCCAGCAGTGAGTCGATGGGCTACAATGAGCAGTTCTTC.

This chain joins TRBV27 and TRBJ2-7; TRBD1 matches at 8 bases. CDR1 and CDR2 from the germline V gene are MNHEY and SMNVEV (reference sequence). The trim removed 6 bases at V and 5 bases at J, leaving 9 bases unmatched. The CDR3 spans 14 residues. As DNA, the CDR3 is TGTGCCAGCAGATCTGACAGGGGAGTCGACGAGCAGTACGTC. This translates into CASRSDRGVDEQYV.

The chain couples TRBV12-3 or TRBV12-4 to TRBJ2-1; 7 bases align to TRBD1. Unmatched junction bases numbered 9, after V lost 6 bases and J lost 10 bases. The CDR3 contains 13 residues. This CDR3 is CASRSDQGVEQFF. Here the CDR3 DNA reads TGTGCCAGCAGGTCTGATCAGGGGGTCGAGCAGTTCTTC.